The 3 T cell receptor beta chains reported below all come from one sample, sequenced in a study of OX40 agonist ivuxolimab in advanced cancers. Data came from immunoSEQ multiplex PCR; TCRdb stores just in-frame clones and leaves some out. The table has about 59,000 clones, over 80% seen once; the top ten hold about 0.36%. The material sequenced was CD4+ or CD8+ T cells sorted from blood, taken in a trial of the OX40 agonist ivuxolimab. These receptors came from an adult with an advanced solid tumor such as melanoma, head and neck, liver or kidney cancer.

V and J are TRBV10-3 and TRBJ2-2; D call uncertain. The germline V gene encodes CDR1 ENHRY and CDR2 SYGVKD. This CDR3 is built from 14 residues. Trimming removed 6 bases at V and 3 bases at J, with 11 bases between. CDR3 nucleotide sequence: TGTGCCATCAGAGATCCTTTCTACACCGGGGAGCTGTTTTTT. This encodes CAIRDPFYTGELFF.

The chain carries TRBV18 and TRBJ2-3; a weak D match, TRBD2 (6 bases). The germline V and J ends were trimmed by 6 bases and 1 base, with 14 bases remaining between them. Germline V gives CDR1 KGHSH, CDR2 LQKENI. This CDR3 has 15 residues. The CDR3 reads CASSPGTRGTDTQYF. The CDR3 DNA sequence: TGTGCCAGCTCCCCCGGGACTCGTGGCACAGATACGCAGTATTTT.

V is TRBV5-1 and J is TRBJ1-4, with a possible D match to TRBD1 (5 bases). Germline assignment: CDR1 SGHRS and CDR2 YFSETQ. V was trimmed by 0 bases and J by 8 bases, leaving 14 bases between them. CDR3 size: 15 residues. The CDR3 nucleotides read TGCGCCAGCAGCTTGGCTGGGCAGGGAGGCGAAAAACTGTTTTTT. It specifies CASSLAGQGGEKLFF.